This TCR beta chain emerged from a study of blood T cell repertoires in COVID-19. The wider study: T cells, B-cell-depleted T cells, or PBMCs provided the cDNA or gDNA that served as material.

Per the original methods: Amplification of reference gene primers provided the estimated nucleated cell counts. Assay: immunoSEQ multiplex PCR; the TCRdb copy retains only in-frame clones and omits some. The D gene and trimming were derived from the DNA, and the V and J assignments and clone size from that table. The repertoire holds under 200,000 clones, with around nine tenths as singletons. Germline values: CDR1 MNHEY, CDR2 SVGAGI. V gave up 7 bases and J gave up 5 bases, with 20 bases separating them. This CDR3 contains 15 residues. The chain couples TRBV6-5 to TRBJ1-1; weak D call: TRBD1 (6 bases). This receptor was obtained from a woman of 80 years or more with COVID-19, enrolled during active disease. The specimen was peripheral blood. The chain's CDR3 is CASTRVPAQGTEAFF. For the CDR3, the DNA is TGTGCCAGCACCAGGGTCCCAGCCCAGGGGACTGAAGCTTTCTTT.